The sequence of this TCR beta chain was determined in a study of radiotherapy plus CTLA-4 blockade in lung cancer. Study-level background: Patients showed objective responses in about a sixth of cases, and disease control was achieved by less than 35%. Findings of the study overall: Expansion of tumor-derived TCR clones was observed in blood after radiotherapy plus ipilimumab.

Remarks on this clone: Its matching antigen is unknown.

This CDR3 is 14 amino acids long. CDR1 is SGHAT, CDR2 FQNNGV, per germline. V lost 7 bases and J lost 0, with 12 bases in between. The method was immunoSEQ multiplex PCR; TCRdb's version includes in-frame clones alone and lacks a portion of them. The table includes fewer than 95,000 clones, 83% detected once. Patients with chemo-refractory metastatic non-small-cell lung cancer received focal radiation plus CTLA-4 blockade with ipilimumab. Here the sequenced sample was peripheral blood, taken from a patient treated with radiotherapy plus ipilimumab. The chain couples TRBV11-2 to TRBJ1-1; D remains ambiguous. The clonotype originates from a human donor with non-small cell lung cancer who had stable disease on radiotherapy plus ipilimumab. CDR3 sequence reads: CASTRSQLNTEAFF. The CDR3 DNA is TGTGCCAGCACCCGCTCACAGCTGAACACTGAAGCTTTCTTT.